A selection of T cell receptor beta chains follows, all from one sample in a study of blood T cell repertoires in COVID-19. The protocol was immunoSEQ multiplex PCR, while the TCRdb copy is restricted to in-frame clones and leaves out a portion. The table has some 80,000 clones, about 80% seen once; the top ten hold 12%. The specimen was peripheral blood. The receptor set was obtained from a woman between 40 and 50 years old with active or convalescent COVID-19. Each CDR3 is given with its conserved first and last residue. The order of the fields is clone size, V gene, J gene, D gene, CDR3 DNA, CDR3 protein. D genes are given only for firm matches. Some rows have no size entry. The others give once, few or many, or a class for an expanded clone.

>.|TRBV7-2|TRBJ1-6|TRBD1
TGTGCCAGCAGCTTTGGGACAGGGAATTCACCCCTCCACTTT
CASSFGTGNSPLHF
>.|TRBV13|TRBJ1-2|TRBD1
TGTGCCAGCAGCTTACGACAGGGAAATCTGAATGGCTACACCTTC
CASSLRQGNLNGYTF
>.|TRBV30|TRBJ1-1|.
TGTGCCTGGAGCGCCGGGAGGAACACTGAAGCTTTCTTT
CAWSAGRNTEAFF
>.|TRBV29-1|TRBJ1-5|TRBD1
TGCAGCGTGACTACAGGGGGCGGGATTCAGCCCCAGCATTTT
CSVTTGGGIQPQHF
>.|TRBV28|TRBJ2-3|TRBD1
TGTGCCAGCATTACGGGACAGGGCCTAATTAGCACAGATACGCAGTATTTT
CASITGQGLISTDTQYF
>.|TRBV7-2|TRBJ2-7|.
TGTGCCAGCAGCTTAGGTGGGCACTACGAGCAGTACTTC
CASSLGGHYEQYF
>once|TRBV29-1|TRBJ2-2|.
TGCAGCGTTGCGGACAGGAACACCGGGGAGCTGTTTTTT
CSVADRNTGELFF
>few|TRBV6-6|TRBJ1-6|TRBD1
TGTGCCAGCAGTTACCACCCGGGACAGGGTGACTTAGCCCTCCACTTT
CASSYHPGQGDLALHF
>.|TRBV11-3|TRBJ2-6|.
TGTGCCACCTCAGGCTCTGGGGCCAACGTCCTGACTTTC
CATSGSGANVLTF
>.|TRBV5-1|TRBJ2-3|.
TGCGCCAGCAGCCCCGCCGGGGTAGCGTTCGTCGCAGATACGCAGTATTTT
CASSPAGVAFVADTQYF
>.|TRBV24-1|TRBJ1-2|TRBD1
TGTGCCACCAGTGAAACGCCAGGGGGCGAGGATGGCTACACCTTC
CATSETPGGEDGYTF
>.|TRBV18|TRBJ2-7|TRBD2
TGTGCCAGCTCCCCCACACGGACTAGCGGTTCCTACGAGCAGTACTTC
CASSPTRTSGSYEQYF
>.|TRBV5-1|TRBJ2-1|.
TGCGCCAGCAGCTTGGGGAACAGGGTAGATGAGCAGTTCTTC
CASSLGNRVDEQFF
>few|TRBV7-2|TRBJ1-2|.
TGTGCCAGCAGCTTAATGGGCAGGGGAAACTATGGCTACACCTTC
CASSLMGRGNYGYTF
>.|TRBV12-3/TRBV12-4|TRBJ2-6|.
TGTGCCAGCAGCCGGACGGGGGTACCTCTGACTTTC
CASSRTGVPLTF
>.|TRBV19|TRBJ2-2|TRBD1
TGTGCCAGTAGTATGAGCAGGGGGCTAACCGGGGAGCTGTTTTTT
CASSMSRGLTGELFF
>.|TRBV12-3/TRBV12-4|TRBJ1-2|TRBD1
TGTGCCAGCAGTCCGACAGGGCCAGGTGGCTACACCTTC
CASSPTGPGGYTF
>.|TRBV6-2/TRBV6-3|TRBJ2-3|.
TGTGCCAGCAGTACTACTACAGATACGCAGTATTTT
CASSTTTDTQYF
>.|TRBV20-1|TRBJ2-7|.
TGCAGTGCTAGTCCTACAGACACAGGGTTCTACGAGCAGTACTTC
CSASPTDTGFYEQYF
>.|TRBV29-1|TRBJ1-2|.
TGCAGCGTTTCGTTGTGGGCGAGGGAAGGCTACACCTTC
CSVSLWAREGYTF
>.|TRBV28|TRBJ1-2|TRBD1
TGTGCCAGCAGTTTCGGGGGACAGGGGATATTCGGAGGCTACACCTTC
CASSFGGQGIFGGYTF
>.|TRBV10-3|TRBJ1-1|TRBD1
TGTGCCATCAGACAGGGGTTGAACACTGAAGCTTTCTTT
CAIRQGLNTEAFF
>.|TRBV6-5|TRBJ1-1|TRBD1
TGTGCCAGCACTTACCGGGGACAGTCGAACACTGAAGCTTTCTTT
CASTYRGQSNTEAFF
>.|TRBV7-9|TRBJ2-3|TRBD2
TGTGCCAGCAGCGAATGGACTAGCGGGGGGCCTTGGACAGATACGCAGTATTTT
CASSEWTSGGPWTDTQYF
>.|TRBV19|TRBJ2-1|TRBD1
TGTGCCAGTAGTCCAACAGGGGGTGGGGAAAATGAGCAGTTCTTC
CASSPTGGGENEQFF
>.|TRBV7-2|TRBJ2-5|.
TGTGCCAGCAGCCTCAGACCCCAGGGGGAGACCCAGTACTTC
CASSLRPQGETQYF
>few|TRBV25-1|TRBJ2-7|TRBD2
TGTGCCAGCATCGGGAGGGATGGAAGCTACGAGCAGTACTTC
CASIGRDGSYEQYF
>few|TRBV2|TRBJ2-5|.
TGTGCCAGCAGTCTGACTAGGCAAGAGACCCAGTACTTC
CASSLTRQETQYF
>.|TRBV7-9|TRBJ1-1|TRBD1
TGTGCCAGCAGCTTCGGGACAGGGTTCACTGAAGCTTTCTTT
CASSFGTGFTEAFF
>.|TRBV4-2|TRBJ1-3|TRBD1
TGTGCCAGCAGCCAAGAGGGAGGGACAGGGGTTGTTCGAAACACCATATATTTT
CASSQEGGTGVVRNTIYF
>.|TRBV4-2|TRBJ2-5|TRBD1
TGTGCCAGCAGTGGGACAGGGGGTATCGGAGAGACCCAGTACTTC
CASSGTGGIGETQYF
>.|TRBV7-3|TRBJ1-6|TRBD1
TGTGCCAGCAGCTTAACAGGGACAGGGGTTTCACCCCTCCACTTT
CASSLTGTGVSPLHF
>.|TRBV6-5|TRBJ2-3|.
TGTGCCAGCAGTTACTGGGGGGAAGATACGCAGTATTTT
CASSYWGEDTQYF
>few|TRBV7-9|TRBJ2-7|.
TGTGCCAGCAGCTCCACCGGGGGTAACTACGAGCAGTACTTC
CASSSTGGNYEQYF
>.|TRBV14|TRBJ2-3|TRBD1
TGTGCCAGCAGCCTTTTGGTCGGGACAGGGTTCACAGATACGCAGTATTTT
CASSLLVGTGFTDTQYF
>.|TRBV7-2|TRBJ1-1|.
TGTGCCAGCAGCTTATTTCGGGGGAACACTGAAGCTTTCTTT
CASSLFRGNTEAFF
>once|TRBV2|TRBJ2-5|TRBD1
TGTGCCAGCAGTGAGCGGGACAGGGCAGAGACCCAGTACTTC
CASSERDRAETQYF
>.|TRBV18|TRBJ2-7|.
TGTGCCAGCTCACCTTGGGAGGGGGTCAACGAGCAGTACTTC
CASSPWEGVNEQYF
>.|TRBV5-4|TRBJ2-7|TRBD2
TGTGCCAGCAGTCTTAGCGGGGGGCCATACGAGCAGTACTTC
CASSLSGGPYEQYF
>.|TRBV29-1|TRBJ2-7|.
TGCAGCGTGGCAGGGGAGCACGAGCAGTACTTC
CSVAGEHEQYF
>once|TRBV28|TRBJ2-2|TRBD2
TGTGCCAGCAGGCCCGGGACTAGCGGTTACACCGGGGAGCTGTTTTTT
CASRPGTSGYTGELFF
>.|TRBV5-1|TRBJ2-7|TRBD1
TGCGCCAGCAGGGGACAGGGCTACGAGCAGTACTTC
CASRGQGYEQYF
>.|TRBV4-3|TRBJ2-5|TRBD2
TGCGCCAGCAGCCAGGGGGCGGGGGGGAGTGAGACCCAGTACTTC
CASSQGAGGSETQYF
>.|TRBV10-3|TRBJ1-3|.
TGTGCCATCACTGCAGCGGGCTCTGGAAACACCATATATTTT
CAITAAGSGNTIYF
>.|TRBV19|TRBJ1-6|.
TGTGCCAGTAGTCCTTGGGGGGTAAATTCACCCCTCCACTTT
CASSPWGVNSPLHF
>.|TRBV5-6|TRBJ1-2|.
TGTGCCAGCAGCGTACAACAGGGCGAGGGCTATGGCTACACCTTC
CASSVQQGEGYGYTF
>.|TRBV10-3|TRBJ1-2|.
TGTGCCATCAGTACCAGGGTTGGCTATGGCTACACCTTC
CAISTRVGYGYTF
>.|TRBV7-8|TRBJ2-5|TRBD1
TGTGCCAGCAGCCCGACAGGGGGCACCCAGTACTTC
CASSPTGGTQYF
>.|TRBV27|TRBJ1-1|.
TGTGCCAGCAGTTCCTTAGTGTACACTGAAGCTTTCTTT
CASSSLVYTEAFF
>.|TRBV10-3|TRBJ2-2|TRBD1
TGTGCCACCTTGGACAGGGGAAAGACCGGGGAGCTGTTTTTT
CATLDRGKTGELFF
>.|TRBV6-6|TRBJ2-3|.
TGTGCCAGCCGAGCCCCCTTCACAGATACGCAGTATTTT
CASRAPFTDTQYF
>.|TRBV27|TRBJ2-3|.
TGTGCCAGCAGCCGGGGCGGGGACTCAGATACGCAGTATTTT
CASSRGGDSDTQYF
>.|TRBV27|TRBJ1-6|TRBD1
TGTGCCACCTCGTTGGTCAGGGGGTCGAATTCACCCCTCCACTTT
CATSLVRGSNSPLHF
>.|TRBV10-2|TRBJ2-1|TRBD2
TGCGCCAGCAGTGAGTGGGCTAGCGGGGGGACAAATGAGCAGTTCTTC
CASSEWASGGTNEQFF
>.|TRBV12-3/TRBV12-4|TRBJ2-5|TRBD1
TGTGCCAGCAGACAGGGGGCTAGGGAGACCCAGTACTTC
CASRQGARETQYF
>.|TRBV6-1|TRBJ2-1|TRBD1
TGTGCCAGCAGCGAAAAGGGACAGGGGGCTTACAATGAGCAGTTCTTC
CASSEKGQGAYNEQFF
>.|TRBV28|TRBJ2-3|.
TGTGCCAGCAGTTTAGTGTACACGAGGGATACGCAGTATTTT
CASSLVYTRDTQYF
>.|TRBV24-1|TRBJ2-3|.
TGTGCCACCAGTGCGGAGTCCACAGATACGCAGTATTTT
CATSAESTDTQYF